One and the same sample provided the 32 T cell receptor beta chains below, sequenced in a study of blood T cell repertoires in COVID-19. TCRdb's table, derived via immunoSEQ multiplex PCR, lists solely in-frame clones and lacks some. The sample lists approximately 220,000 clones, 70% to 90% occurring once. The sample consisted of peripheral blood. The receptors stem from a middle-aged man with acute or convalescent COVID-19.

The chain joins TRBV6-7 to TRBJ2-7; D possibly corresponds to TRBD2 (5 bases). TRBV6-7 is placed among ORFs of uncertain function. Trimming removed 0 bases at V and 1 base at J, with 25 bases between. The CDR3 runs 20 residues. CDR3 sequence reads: CASSYSHGKGSNTRSYEQYF. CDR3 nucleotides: TGTGCCAGCAGTTACTCCCACGGAAAAGGGAGTAATACCAGGTCCTACGAGCAGTACTTC.

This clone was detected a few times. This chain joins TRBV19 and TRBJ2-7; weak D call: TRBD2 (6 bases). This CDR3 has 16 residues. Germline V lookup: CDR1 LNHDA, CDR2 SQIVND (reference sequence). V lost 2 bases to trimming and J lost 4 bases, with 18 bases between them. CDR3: CASSISQGGGWYEQYF. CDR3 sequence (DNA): TGTGCCAGTAGTATATCCCAGGGAGGCGGTTGGTACGAGCAGTACTTC.

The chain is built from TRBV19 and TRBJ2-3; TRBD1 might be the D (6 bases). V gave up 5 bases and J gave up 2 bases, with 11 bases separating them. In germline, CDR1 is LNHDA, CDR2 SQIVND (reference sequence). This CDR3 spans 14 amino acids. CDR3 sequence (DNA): TGTGCCAGTAGTTTGCGACAGGCCACAGATACGCAGTATTTT. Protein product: CASSLRQATDTQYF.

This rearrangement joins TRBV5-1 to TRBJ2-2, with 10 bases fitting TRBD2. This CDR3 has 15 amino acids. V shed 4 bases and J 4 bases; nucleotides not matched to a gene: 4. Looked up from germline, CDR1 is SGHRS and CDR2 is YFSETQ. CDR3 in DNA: TGCGCCAGCAGCCCGTTAGCGGGGGGCACCGGGGAGCTGTTTTTT. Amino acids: CASSPLAGGTGELFF.

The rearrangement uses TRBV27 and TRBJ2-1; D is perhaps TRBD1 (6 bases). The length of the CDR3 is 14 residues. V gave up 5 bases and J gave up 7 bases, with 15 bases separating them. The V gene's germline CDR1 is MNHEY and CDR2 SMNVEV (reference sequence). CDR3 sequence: CASSPLVQGNEQFF. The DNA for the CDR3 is TGTGCCAGCAGTCCGTTAGTCCAGGGGAATGAGCAGTTCTTC.

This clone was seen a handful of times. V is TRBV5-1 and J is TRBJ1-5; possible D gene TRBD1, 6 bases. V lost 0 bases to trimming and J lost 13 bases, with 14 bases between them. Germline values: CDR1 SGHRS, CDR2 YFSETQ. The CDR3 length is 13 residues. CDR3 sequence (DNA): TGCGCCAGCAGCTTGGGAGGTGGGGGCCTACAGCATTTT. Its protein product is CASSLGGGGLQHF.

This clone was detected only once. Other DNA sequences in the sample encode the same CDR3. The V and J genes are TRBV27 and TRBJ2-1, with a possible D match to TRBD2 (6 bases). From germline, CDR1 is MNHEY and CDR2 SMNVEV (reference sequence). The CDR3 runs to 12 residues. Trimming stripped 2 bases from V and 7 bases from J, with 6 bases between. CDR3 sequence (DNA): TGTGCCAGCAGTTTAGGAGGGAATGAGCAGTTCTTC. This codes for CASSLGGNEQFF.

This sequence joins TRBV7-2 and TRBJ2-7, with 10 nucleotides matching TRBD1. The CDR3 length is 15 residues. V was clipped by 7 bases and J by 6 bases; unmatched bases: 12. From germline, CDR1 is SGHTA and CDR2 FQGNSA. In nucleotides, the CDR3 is TGTGCCAGCACCGCGCTGGGGACAGGGGTGACCGAGCAGTACTTC. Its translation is CASTALGTGVTEQYF.

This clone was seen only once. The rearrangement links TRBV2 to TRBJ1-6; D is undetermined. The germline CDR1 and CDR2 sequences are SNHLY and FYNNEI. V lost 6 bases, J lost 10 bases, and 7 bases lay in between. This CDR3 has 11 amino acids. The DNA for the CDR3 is TGTGCCAGCAGGGAGGAATCACCCCTCCACTTT. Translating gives CASREESPLHF.

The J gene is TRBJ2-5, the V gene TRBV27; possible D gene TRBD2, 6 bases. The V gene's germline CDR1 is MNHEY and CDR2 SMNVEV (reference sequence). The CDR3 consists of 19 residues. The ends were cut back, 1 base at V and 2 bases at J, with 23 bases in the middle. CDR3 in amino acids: CASSLYRGIGPYFQETQYF. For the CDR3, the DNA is TGTGCCAGCAGTTTATATCGGGGGATCGGACCTTATTTTCAAGAGACCCAGTACTTC.

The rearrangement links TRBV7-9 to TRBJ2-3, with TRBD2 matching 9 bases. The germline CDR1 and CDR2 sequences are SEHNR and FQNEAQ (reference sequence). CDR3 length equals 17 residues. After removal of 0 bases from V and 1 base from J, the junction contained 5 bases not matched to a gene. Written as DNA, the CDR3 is TGTGCCAGCAGCTTAGCGGCTAGCGGGGCTCGCACAGATACGCAGTATTTT. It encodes CASSLAASGARTDTQYF.

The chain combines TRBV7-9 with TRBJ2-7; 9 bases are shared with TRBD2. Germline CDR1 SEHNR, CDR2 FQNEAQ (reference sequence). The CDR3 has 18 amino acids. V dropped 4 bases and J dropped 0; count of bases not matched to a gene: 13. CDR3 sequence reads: CASSSGSLGSGSSYEQYF. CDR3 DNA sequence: TGTGCCAGCAGCTCGGGATCTCTAGGTAGCGGGAGCTCCTACGAGCAGTACTTC.

The CDR3 DNA follows: TGTGCCAGTAGTGCTCCGGGACAGAGTAGAAACACCATATATTTT. This translates into CASSAPGQSRNTIYF. The V and J genes are TRBV19 and TRBJ1-3; 7 bases match TRBD1. Germline CDR1 and CDR2: LNHDA and SQIVND (reference sequence). Losses at the gene ends were 5 bases for V and 5 bases for J; bases not matched to a gene: 9. The CDR3 sequence is 15 residues long.

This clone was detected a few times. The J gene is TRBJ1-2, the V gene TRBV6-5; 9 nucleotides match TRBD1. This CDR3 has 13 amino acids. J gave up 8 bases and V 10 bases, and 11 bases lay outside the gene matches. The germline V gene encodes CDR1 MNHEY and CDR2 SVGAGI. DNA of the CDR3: TGTGCCACCCGGACAGGGGAAATTGGGGGCTACACCTTC. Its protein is CATRTGEIGGYTF.

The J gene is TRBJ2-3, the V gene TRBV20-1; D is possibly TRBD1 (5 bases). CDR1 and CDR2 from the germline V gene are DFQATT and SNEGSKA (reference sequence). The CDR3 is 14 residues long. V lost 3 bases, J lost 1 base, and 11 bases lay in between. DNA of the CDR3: TGCAGTGCTAGTAAGGGGTTAGGCACAGATACGCAGTATTTT. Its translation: CSASKGLGTDTQYF.

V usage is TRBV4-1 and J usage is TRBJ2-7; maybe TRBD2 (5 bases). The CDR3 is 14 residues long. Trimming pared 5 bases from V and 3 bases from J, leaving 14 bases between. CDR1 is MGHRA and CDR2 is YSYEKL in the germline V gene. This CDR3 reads CASSLRTGNYEQYF. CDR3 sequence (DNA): TGCGCCAGCAGCTTAAGGACGGGAAACTACGAGCAGTACTTC.

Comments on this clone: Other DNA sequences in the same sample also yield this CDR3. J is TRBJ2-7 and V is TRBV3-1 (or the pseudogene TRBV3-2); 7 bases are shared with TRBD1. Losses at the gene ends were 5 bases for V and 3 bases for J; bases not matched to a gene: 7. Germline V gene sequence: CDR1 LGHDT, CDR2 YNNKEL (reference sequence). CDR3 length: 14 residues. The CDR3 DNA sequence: TGTGCCAGCAGCTTAGCCGGGACAGTCTACGAGCAGTACTTC. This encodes CASSLAGTVYEQYF.

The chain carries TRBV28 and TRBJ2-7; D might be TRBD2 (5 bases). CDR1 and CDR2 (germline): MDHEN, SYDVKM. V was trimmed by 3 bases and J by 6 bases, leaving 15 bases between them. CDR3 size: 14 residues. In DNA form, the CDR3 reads TGTGCCAGCAGTTTGTCGGGAACAACCGGCGAGCAGTACTTC. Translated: CASSLSGTTGEQYF. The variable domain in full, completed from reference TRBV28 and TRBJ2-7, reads DVKVTQSSRYLVKRTGEKVFLECVQDMDHENMFWYRQDPGLGLRLIYFSYDVKMKEKGDIPEGYSVSREKKERFSLILESASTNQTSMYLCASSLSGTTGEQYFGPGTRLTVT.

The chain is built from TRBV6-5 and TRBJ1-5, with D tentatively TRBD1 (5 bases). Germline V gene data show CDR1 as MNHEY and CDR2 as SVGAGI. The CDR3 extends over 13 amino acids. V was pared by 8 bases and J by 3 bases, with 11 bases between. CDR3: CASQMTANQPQHF. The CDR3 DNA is TGTGCCAGCCAGATGACAGCCAATCAGCCCCAGCATTTT.

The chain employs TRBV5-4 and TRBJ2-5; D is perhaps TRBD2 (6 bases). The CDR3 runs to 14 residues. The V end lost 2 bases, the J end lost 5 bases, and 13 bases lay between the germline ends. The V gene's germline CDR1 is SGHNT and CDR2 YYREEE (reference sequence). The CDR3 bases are TGTGCCAGCAGCTTTACCGGGGGATGGGAGACCCAGTACTTC. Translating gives CASSFTGGWETQYF.

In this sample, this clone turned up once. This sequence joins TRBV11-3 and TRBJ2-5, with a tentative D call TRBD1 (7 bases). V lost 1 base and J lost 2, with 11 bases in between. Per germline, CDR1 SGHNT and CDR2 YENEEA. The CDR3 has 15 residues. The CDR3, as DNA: TGTGCCAGCAGCTTAGGCGGGACAGATCAAGAGACCCAGTACTTC. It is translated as CASSLGGTDQETQYF.

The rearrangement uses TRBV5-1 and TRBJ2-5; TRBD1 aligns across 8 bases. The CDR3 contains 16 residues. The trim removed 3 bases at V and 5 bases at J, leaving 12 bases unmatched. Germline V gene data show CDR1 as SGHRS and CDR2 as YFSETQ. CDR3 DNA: TGCGCCAGCAGCTGGGGACAGGACGGGGCTTGGGAGACCCAGTACTTC. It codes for CASSWGQDGAWETQYF.

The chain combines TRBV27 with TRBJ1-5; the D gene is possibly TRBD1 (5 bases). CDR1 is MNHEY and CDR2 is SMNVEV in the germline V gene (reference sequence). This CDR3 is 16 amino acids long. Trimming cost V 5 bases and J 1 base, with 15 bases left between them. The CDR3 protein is CASSPQGFASNQPQHF. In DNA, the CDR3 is TGTGCCAGCAGTCCGCAGGGTTTCGCGAGCAATCAGCCCCAGCATTTT.

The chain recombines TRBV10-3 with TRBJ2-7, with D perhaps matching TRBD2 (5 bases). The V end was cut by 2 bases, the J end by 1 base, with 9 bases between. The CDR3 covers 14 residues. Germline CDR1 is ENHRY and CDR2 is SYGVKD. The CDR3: CAISERGASYEQYF. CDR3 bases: TGTGCCATCAGTGAGCGGGGAGCTTCCTACGAGCAGTACTTC.

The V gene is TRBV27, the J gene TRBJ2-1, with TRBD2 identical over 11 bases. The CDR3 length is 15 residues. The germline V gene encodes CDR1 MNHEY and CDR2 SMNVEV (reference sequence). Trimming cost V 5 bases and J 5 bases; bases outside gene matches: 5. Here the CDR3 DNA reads TGTGCCAGCAGTCCCGGGACTAGCGGCCACAATGAGCAGTTCTTC. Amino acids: CASSPGTSGHNEQFF.

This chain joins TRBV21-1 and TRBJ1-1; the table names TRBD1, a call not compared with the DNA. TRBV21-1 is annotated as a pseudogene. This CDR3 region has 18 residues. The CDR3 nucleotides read TGTGCCAGCAGCAAATACCCAGGGATTGCACCCATGAACACTGAAGCTTTCTTT. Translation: CASSKYPGIAPMNTEAFF.

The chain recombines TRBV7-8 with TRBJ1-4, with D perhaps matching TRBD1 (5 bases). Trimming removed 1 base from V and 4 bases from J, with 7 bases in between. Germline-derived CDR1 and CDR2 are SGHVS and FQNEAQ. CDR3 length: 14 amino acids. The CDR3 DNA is TGTGCCAGCAGCTTAGGACAGTTTAATGAAAAACTGTTTTTT. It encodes CASSLGQFNEKLFF.

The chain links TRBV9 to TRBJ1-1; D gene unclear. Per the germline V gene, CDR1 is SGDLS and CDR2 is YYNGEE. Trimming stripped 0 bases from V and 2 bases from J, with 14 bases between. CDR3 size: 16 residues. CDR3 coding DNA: TGTGCCAGCAGCGTAGACATCACGGGAGGAAACACTGAAGCTTTCTTT. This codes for CASSVDITGGNTEAFF. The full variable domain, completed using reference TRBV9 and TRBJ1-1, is DSGVTQTPKHLITATGQRVTLRCSPRSGDLSVYWYQQSLDQGLQFLIQYYNGEERAKGNILERFSAQQFPDLHSELNLSSLELGDSALYFCASSVDITGGNTEAFFGQGTRLTVV.

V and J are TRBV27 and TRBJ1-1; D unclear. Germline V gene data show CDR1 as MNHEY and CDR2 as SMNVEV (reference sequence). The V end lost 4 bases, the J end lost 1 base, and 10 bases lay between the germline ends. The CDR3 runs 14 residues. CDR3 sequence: CASSSGMANTEAFF. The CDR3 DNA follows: TGTGCCAGCAGTTCGGGTATGGCGAACACTGAAGCTTTCTTT.

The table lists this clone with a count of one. CDR3 DNA: TGTGCCAGCAGCCCGAGGGGGGGGCTCTCTGGAAACACCATATATTTT. Translation: CASSPRGGLSGNTIYF. This chain joins TRBV7-6 and TRBJ1-3; a weak D match, TRBD1 (6 bases). This CDR3 spans 16 amino acids. The V end was cut by 5 bases, the J end by 0 bases, with 14 bases between. From germline, CDR1 is SGHVS and CDR2 FNYEAQ.

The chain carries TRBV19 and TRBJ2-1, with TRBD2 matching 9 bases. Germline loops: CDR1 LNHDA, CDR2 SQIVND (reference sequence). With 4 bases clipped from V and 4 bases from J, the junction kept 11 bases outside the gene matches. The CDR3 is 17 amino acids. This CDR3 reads CASSNLAGEPGYNEQFF. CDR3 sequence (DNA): TGTGCCAGTAGTAACTTAGCGGGAGAGCCGGGATACAATGAGCAGTTCTTC. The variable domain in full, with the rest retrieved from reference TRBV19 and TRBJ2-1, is DGGITQSPKYLFRKEGQNVTLSCEQNLNHDAMYWYRQDPGQGLRLIYYSQIVNDFQKGDIAEGYSVSREKKESFPLTVTSAQKNPTAFYLCASSNLAGEPGYNEQFFGPGTRLTVL.

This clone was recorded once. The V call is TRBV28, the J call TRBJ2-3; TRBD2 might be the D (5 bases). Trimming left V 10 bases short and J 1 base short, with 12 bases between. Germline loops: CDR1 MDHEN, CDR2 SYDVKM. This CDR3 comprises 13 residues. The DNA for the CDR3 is TGTGCCAATCGGGAAAGAGGCACAGATACGCAGTATTTT. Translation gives CANRERGTDTQYF.